Following are 7 T cell receptor beta chains from one sample sequenced in a study of T cell repertoires in cytomegalovirus infection. Their target antigens are unknown. One entry per CDR3 protein, called by TCRdb with MiXCR from the reads. The sample shows roughly 920,000 distinct CDR3 sequences, about 33% of them seen only once. The sample was cultured CD8+ T cells from PBMCs, taken from culture after CMV antigen stimulation. The receptor source for this set is a human donor in good health (CMV status not recorded). Some clones in this sample may be carry-over from other donors' samples.

The CDR3 bases are TGTGCCAGCAGCGCCGCGACAGTGAACACTGAAGCTTTCTTT. Its translation is CASSAATVNTEAFF. This chain uses TRBV6-1 with TRBJ1-1; D is perhaps TRBD1 (5 bases). This CDR3 region has 14 residues. Trimming stripped 6 bases from V and 0 bases from J, with 11 bases between. Germline CDR1 MNHNS, CDR2 SASEGT.

The J gene is TRBJ1-5, the V gene TRBV6-2 or TRBV6-3, with D possibly being TRBD1 (5 bases). Trimming stripped 8 bases from V and 11 bases from J, with 25 bases between. Germline V gene lookup returns CDR1 MNHEY and CDR2 SVGEGT. The CDR3 loop spans 15 amino acids. The CDR3 region is CASWAGTKFGSAQHF. The CDR3 nucleotides are TGTGCCAGCTGGGCGGGGACGAAATTTGGATCGGCCCAGCATTTT.

This chain connects TRBV4-3 to TRBJ2-5; D remains ambiguous. The CDR3 has 14 residues. The V gene's germline CDR1 is LGHNA and CDR2 YSLEER. V was pared by 0 bases and J by 3 bases, with 8 bases between. CDR3 region: CASSQDSAKETQYF. Here the CDR3 DNA reads TGCGCCAGCAGCCAAGATTCAGCCAAAGAGACCCAGTACTTC.

This clonotype occurred many times. J is TRBJ2-3 and V is TRBV7-8; 9 bases agree with TRBD2. The CDR3 totals 18 residues. CDR1 is SGHVS, CDR2 FQNEAQ, per germline. J lost 0 bases, V lost 4 bases, and 11 bases had no gene match. CDR3 in DNA: TGTGCCAGCAGCTGGGAAGAGACTAGCGGTAGGAGCACAGATACGCAGTATTTT. Amino acid sequence: CASSWEETSGRSTDTQYF. Supplemented by reference TRBV7-8 and TRBJ2-3, the full variable domain reads GAGVSQSPRYKVAKRGQDVALRCDPISGHVSLFWYQQALGQGPEFLTYFQNEAQLDKSGLPSDRFFAERPEGSVSTLKIQRTQQEDSAVYLCASSWEETSGRSTDTQYFGPGTRLTVL.

This clonotype was detected only a few times. The V call is TRBV3-1, the J call TRBJ2-1; 8 bases line up with TRBD2. Germline values: CDR1 LGHDT, CDR2 YNNKEL (reference sequence). J was trimmed by 7 bases and V by 1 base; bases with no gene match: 3. The CDR3 sequence is 14 residues long. For the CDR3, the DNA is TGTGCCAGCAGCCAAGTACTAGCGGCAAATGAGCAGTTCTTC. It specifies CASSQVLAANEQFF.

This clonotype was counted between two and nine times. The V and J genes are TRBV12-3 or TRBV12-4 and TRBJ1-5, with a possible D match to TRBD1 (6 bases). The CDR3 is 16 amino acids. Trimming removed 3 bases at V and 2 bases at J, with 14 bases between. DNA of the CDR3: TGTGCCAGCAGTTTTCGTATGGGGGCGGGCAATCAGCCCCAGCATTTT. It is translated as CASSFRMGAGNQPQHF.

Only a few counts were recorded for this clonotype. The chain uses TRBV20-1 and TRBJ2-1, with 9 positions matching TRBD2. J lost 4 bases, V lost 5 bases, and 3 bases had no gene match. Looked up from germline, CDR1 is DFQATT and CDR2 is SNEGSKA (reference sequence). The CDR3 extends over 13 amino acids. This CDR3 reads CSALAGDYNEQFF. CDR3 in DNA: TGCAGTGCTTTAGCGGGAGATTACAATGAGCAGTTCTTC.